The TCR beta chain described here comes from a study of cytomegalovirus exposure and HLA in healthy donors. Germline loops: CDR1 GTSNPN, CDR2 SVGIG (reference sequence). Trimming at V came to 1 base and at J to 6 bases, leaving 10 bases not matched to a gene. The length of the CDR3 is 16 residues. Study-level findings and limits: A list of around 150 TCR beta chains associated with cytomegalovirus was given. Most TCR sequences were rare, but some public TCRs occurred in many donors. In vitro assays verified that a few CMV-associated chains recognized CMV antigens specifically.

Regarding this clone: Its antigen is unidentified.

The method was immunoSEQ multiplex PCR; TCRdb's version includes in-frame clones alone and lacks a portion of them. The table records about 54,000 clones, over 85% of them present only once. The donors were members of the approximately 120-subject validation cohort (separate from the roughly 670-subject first cohort). What was sequenced was PBMCs. This receptor was identified in a woman aged 18 to 35 in good health and CMV-seropositive. The chain joins TRBV30 to TRBJ2-7; TRBD2 agrees at 12 bases. The CDR3 region is CAWSASTSGGKVEQYF. For the CDR3, the DNA is TGTGCCTGGAGTGCTAGTACTAGCGGGGGGAAGGTCGAGCAGTACTTC.